This T cell receptor (beta chain) derives from a study of CD8+CD57+ T cells in acquired aplastic anemia. Study-wide background: The mean DNA yield obtained from sorted CD4+ and CD8+ cells came to approximately 3.2 ug. Study-wide results and caveats: Between patients and controls, 25 to 30 CD8+ CDR3 sequences were found in common.

Points on this clonotype: Its antigen is unknown.

Patients included in sequencing had previously demonstrated CD8+CD57+ cell expansion by flow cytometry. Patients, without exception, had severe acquired aplastic anemia. Sampling of blood occurred while the patients had still received no therapy. Germline CDR1 SNHLY, CDR2 FYNNEI. The CDR3 spans 18 residues. With 2 bases clipped from V and 11 bases from J, the junction kept 17 bases outside the gene matches. The TCR beta profiling, which covered VDJ combination and CDR3 sequence, was carried out using genomic DNA as the template. One entry per CDR3 protein, called by TCRdb with MiXCR from the reads. The sample yields around 200,000 distinct CDR3 sequences, around three fifths seen once.

The chain joins TRBV2 to TRBJ2-3; 12 bases map to TRBD2. Sequencing was carried out using sorted CD4+, CD8+, or CD8+CD57+ T cells (not recorded which) from PBMCs. This TCR was sampled from a human donor with aplastic anemia. The DNA of the CDR3 is TGTGCCAGCAGTGAACCGGAGATGACTAGCGGGGGCTCGCTGGTGCAGTATTTT. This sequence encodes CASSEPEMTSGGSLVQYF. Looking up the rest from reference TRBV2 and TRBJ2-3 gives the full variable domain: EPEVTQTPSHQVTQMGQEVILRCVPISNHLYFYWYRQILGQKVEFLVSFYNNEISEKSEIFDDQFSVERPDGSNFTLKIRSTKLEDSAMYFCASSEPEMTSGGSLVQYFGPGTRLTVL.